Each of the 26 T cell receptor beta chains below was sequenced from the same sample in a study of shared clonotypes between healthy human individuals. Profiled with immunoSEQ multiplex PCR; TCRdb holds only in-frame clones, not every one. This sample has roughly 2,500,000 clones, with 80% to 95% found just once. The sequencing sample was made of naive CD4+ T cells from PBMCs. Subset noted: CD45RA+ positively selected. These receptors originate from a man between 18 and 29 years old in good health. Some clones in this sample may be carry-over from other donors' samples.

This clone was seen once. The genes are TRBV5-1 and TRBJ2-5; 8 nucleotides line up with TRBD2. CDR3 size: 16 residues. CDR1 is SGHRS and CDR2 is YFSETQ in the germline V gene. The V segment lost 0 bases and the J segment 2 bases; nucleotides outside the gene matches: 6. CDR3 protein: CASSLGFSGGQETQYF. In DNA form, the CDR3 reads TGCGCCAGCAGCTTGGGGTTTTCGGGGGGGCAAGAGACCCAGTACTTC.

DNA of the CDR3: TGCGCCAGCAGCACCTTCGCCTCCGGGACAGGGATCTACGAGCAGTACTTC. Its protein product is CASSTFASGTGIYEQYF. This chain joins TRBV5-1 and TRBJ2-7, with TRBD1 identical over 9 bases. Germline trimming cut 4 bases from V and 3 bases from J; bases unmatched to any gene: 14. CDR3 size: 17 residues. Germline-derived CDR1 and CDR2 are SGHRS and YFSETQ.

The chain couples TRBV29-1 to TRBJ1-2, with TRBD1 matching over 7 bases. V trimming: 4 bases; J trimming: 3 bases; junction bases outside the gene matches: 11. Germline V CDR1 and CDR2: SQVTM, ANQGSEA. The CDR3 sequence is 15 residues long. The CDR3 protein is CSVAGTEHPYYGYTF. CDR3 DNA: TGCAGCGTTGCCGGGACAGAACATCCCTACTATGGCTACACCTTC.

V is TRBV11-2 and J is TRBJ2-1, with 11 bases lining up with TRBD2. J lost 6 bases, V lost 5 bases, and 6 bases had no gene match. There are 15 residues in the CDR3. Germline lookup yields CDR1 SGHAT and CDR2 FQNNGV. The CDR3 protein is CASSQLAGGSNEQFF. The DNA of the CDR3 is TGTGCCAGCAGCCAGCTAGCGGGAGGAAGCAATGAGCAGTTCTTC. Drawing the rest from reference TRBV11-2 and TRBJ2-1, the complete variable domain is EAGVAQSPRYKIIEKRQSVAFWCNPISGHATLYWYQQILGQGPKLLIQFQNNGVVDDSQLPKDRFSAERLKGVDSTLKIQPAKLEDSAVYLCASSQLAGGSNEQFFGPGTRLTVL.

The rearrangement links TRBV5-6 to TRBJ1-1; a possible D gene is TRBD1 (6 bases). The CDR3 runs 17 residues. The germline V and J ends were trimmed by 3 bases and 6 bases, with 24 bases remaining between them. Germline CDR1 SGHDT, CDR2 YYEEEE. In DNA, the CDR3 is TGTGCCAGCAGCTCCTCTAGACAGGTTAAGGTGACTGCTGAAGCTTTCTTT. Its translation is CASSSSRQVKVTAEAFF.

V and J are TRBV7-6 and TRBJ2-2; D could derive from TRBD1 or TRBD2 (5 bases each). The CDR3 consists of 13 residues. V was clipped by 6 bases and J by 4 bases, with 9 bases between them. Germline CDR1 reads SGHVS; CDR2 reads FNYEAQ. Here the CDR3 reads CASRTAVTGELFF. DNA of the CDR3: TGTGCCAGCAGGACAGCGGTCACCGGGGAGCTGTTTTTT.

The J gene is TRBJ1-2, the V gene TRBV6-1, with a tentative D call TRBD1 (6 bases). Trimming left V 7 bases short and J 0 bases short, with 15 bases between. This CDR3 has 15 residues. Germline V CDR1 and CDR2: MNHNS, SASEGT. The CDR3 region is CASKSATGTNYGYTF. CDR3 nucleotides: TGTGCCAGCAAATCAGCGACAGGAACTAACTATGGCTACACCTTC.

V gene TRBV2 combines with J gene TRBJ2-1; D is perhaps TRBD2 (6 bases). Germline V lookup: CDR1 SNHLY, CDR2 FYNNEI. With 8 bases removed from V and 0 bases from J, the gap between germline ends came to 14 bases. The CDR3 runs to 15 residues. The CDR3 loop is CASVERGTSYNEQFF. CDR3 in DNA: TGTGCCAGCGTTGAACGGGGGACCTCCTACAATGAGCAGTTCTTC.

CDR3 in amino acids: CASSYHGSNTGELFF. CDR3 sequence (DNA): TGTGCCAGCAGCTACCATGGGTCGAACACCGGGGAGCTGTTTTTT. The V and J genes are TRBV6-6 and TRBJ2-2; D unclear. Germline CDR1 is MNHNY and CDR2 is SVGAGI (reference sequence). This CDR3 spans 15 amino acids. Trimming removed 6 bases from V and 0 bases from J, with 11 bases in between.

The CDR3 loop reads CASLRTGSETQYF. The CDR3 DNA reads TGTGCCAGCCTTAGGACAGGGTCGGAGACCCAGTACTTC. This chain joins TRBV6-1 and TRBJ2-5, with 8 bases aligning to TRBD1. CDR1 and CDR2 from the germline V gene are MNHNS and SASEGT. With 8 bases clipped from V and 5 bases from J, the junction kept 7 bases outside the gene matches. This CDR3 has 13 residues.

V is TRBV28 and J is TRBJ2-5; a weak D match, TRBD2 (5 bases). Judging by the DNA end, TRBJ2-7 fits better; the J call may be wrong. The CDR3 contains 16 residues. CDR1 MDHEN and CDR2 SYDVKM come from the germline V gene. CDR3 loop: CASSLELRGLSYEQYF. CDR3 nucleotides: TGTGCCAGCAGTTTAGAGTTGAGAGGACTCTCCTACGAGCAGTACTTC.

V gene TRBV4-1 combines with J gene TRBJ1-6; D call uncertain. CDR3 length: 14 amino acids. Germline CDR1 and CDR2: MGHRA and YSYEKL. V lost 7 bases to trimming and J lost 13 bases, with 20 bases between them. The DNA of the CDR3 is TGCGCCAGCAACCTGTACCGGGAATTCGGTCCCCTCCACTTT. Protein product: CASNLYREFGPLHF.

In regard to this clone: A read error may produce the germline difference seen at one junction end. The chain carries TRBV5-6 and TRBJ2-5; no firm D call. CDR3 length: 12 amino acids. Looked up from germline, CDR1 is SGHDT and CDR2 is YYEEEE. As DNA, the CDR3 is TGTGCCAGCAGCTTGTCCTCAGAGACCCGGTACTTC. This codes for CASSLSSETRYF.

The chain is built from TRBV2 and TRBJ1-5; 7 positions agree with TRBD1. This CDR3 is 15 amino acids long. With V trimmed by 1 base and J by 4 bases, 4 bases remained unmatched. CDR1 SNHLY and CDR2 FYNNEI come from the germline V gene. The CDR3 region is CASSEEGQINQPQHF. CDR3 nucleotides: TGTGCCAGCAGTGAAGAGGGACAGATAAATCAGCCCCAGCATTTT.

The V gene is TRBV6-1, the J gene TRBJ1-2, with D tentatively TRBD1 (6 bases). The germline V and J ends were trimmed by 8 bases and 7 bases, with 23 bases remaining between them. The CDR3 runs to 15 residues. The germline V gene has CDR1 MNHNS and CDR2 SASEGT. The DNA of the CDR3 is TGTGCCAGCGAAAAGGGGGGTTCAAACTACGGTGGCTACACCTTC. Amino acids: CASEKGGSNYGGYTF.

The CDR3 spells CASSSATGYSGYTF. CDR3 DNA sequence: TGTGCCAGCAGCTCAGCAACAGGGTACTCCGGCTACACCTTC. This sequence joins TRBV7-2 and TRBJ1-2, with D possibly matching TRBD1 (6 bases). Between the trimmed V and J ends, which lost 4 bases and 8 bases, there was a span of 17 bases. The CDR3 is made up of 14 amino acids. Germline lookup yields CDR1 SGHTA and CDR2 FQGNSA.

J is TRBJ1-1 and V is TRBV6-5, with D tentatively TRBD1 (6 bases). Germline CDR1 MNHEY, CDR2 SVGAGI. The CDR3 has 14 amino acids. Trimming removed 6 bases at V and 4 bases at J, with 15 bases between. CDR3 bases: TGTGCCAGCAGCTTTGACAGGAGGGTCACTGAAGCTTTCTTT. This gives the protein CASSFDRRVTEAFF.

This clone appeared once. The chain employs TRBV28 and TRBJ1-2; 7 bases match TRBD1. The CDR3 loop spans 18 amino acids. The ends lost 4 bases at V and 5 bases at J; junction bases unmatched: 19. From germline, CDR1 is MDHEN and CDR2 SYDVKM. The CDR3 protein is CASSSWTGREVVVYGYTF. CDR3 in DNA: TGTGCCAGCAGTTCATGGACAGGACGCGAGGTTGTAGTATATGGCTACACCTTC.

The J gene is TRBJ2-3, the V gene TRBV4-3; no clear D gene. The V end was cut by 0 bases, the J end by 1 base, with 8 bases between. Germline CDR1 is LGHNA and CDR2 is YSLEER. CDR3 length: 15 residues. CDR3 in DNA: TGCGCCAGCAGCCAAGAGGGGTTAGGCACAGATACGCAGTATTTT. Encoded protein: CASSQEGLGTDTQYF.

J is TRBJ2-7 and V is TRBV2, with 7 bases aligning to TRBD2. Germline lookup yields CDR1 SNHLY and CDR2 FYNNEI. J lost 0 bases, V lost 10 bases, and 3 bases had no gene match. The CDR3 runs 12 residues. The CDR3 loop is CATAGDSYEQYF. The CDR3 DNA sequence: TGTGCCACCGCGGGGGACTCCTACGAGCAGTACTTC.

Details on this clone: Other DNA sequences in the same sample also yield this CDR3. The rearrangement joins TRBV6-1 to TRBJ1-5; D not certain. The germline gives CDR1 MNHNS, CDR2 SASEGT. Trimming cost V 2 bases and J 4 bases, with 6 bases left between them. The CDR3 runs 13 residues. The CDR3: CASSERVNQPQHF. For the CDR3, the DNA is TGTGCCAGCAGTGAAAGAGTAAATCAGCCCCAGCATTTT.

V gene TRBV19 combines with J gene TRBJ1-1, with D perhaps matching TRBD1 (6 bases). Germline loops: CDR1 LNHDA, CDR2 SQIVND (reference sequence). Trimming shortened V by 8 bases and J by 0 bases, and 13 bases separated the two germline ends. CDR3 length equals 14 residues. The CDR3 coding sequence is TGTGCCAGTCAATTTAGGGGGATGAACACTGAAGCTTTCTTT. Protein product: CASQFRGMNTEAFF.

The chain has TRBV15 and TRBJ2-1, with 8 bases fitting TRBD1. The CDR3 totals 16 residues. After removal of 1 base from V and 4 bases from J, the junction contained 6 bases not matched to a gene. Germline CDR1 and CDR2: LNHNV and YYDKDF (reference sequence). The CDR3 region has the DNA TGTGCCACCAGCAGAGGCGGGACAGGACCTTACAATGAGCAGTTCTTC. Amino acid sequence: CATSRGGTGPYNEQFF.

Worth noting for this clone: In the same sample, other DNA sequences code for this CDR3. This chain joins TRBV29-1 and TRBJ1-4; D may be TRBD1 (6 bases). The CDR3 runs 13 residues. Trimming shortened V by 6 bases and J by 5 bases, and 13 bases separated the two germline ends. Germline V CDR1 and CDR2: SQVTM, ANQGSEA. The CDR3 loop is CSVGGVLNEKLFF. In nucleotides, the CDR3 is TGCAGCGTGGGGGGCGTCCTCAATGAAAAACTGTTTTTT.

This chain uses TRBV5-4 with TRBJ1-2; TRBD1 agrees at 9 bases. The length of the CDR3 is 15 residues. Germline V lookup: CDR1 SGHNT, CDR2 YYREEE (reference sequence). V gave up 4 bases and J gave up 4 bases; unmatched junction bases: 8. The CDR3 nucleotides read TGTGCCAGCAGCACAGCTGGACAGGGGTCCTATGGCTACACCTTC. Translating gives CASSTAGQGSYGYTF.

The J gene is TRBJ2-7, the V gene TRBV7-9; 8 bases are shared with TRBD1. V was pared by 7 bases and J by 6 bases, with 11 bases of the junction left unmatched. Germline CDR1 and CDR2: SEHNR and FQNEAQ (reference sequence). The CDR3 has 14 amino acids. DNA for the CDR3: TGTGCCAGCAATAAGGACAGGGTAGACGCCGAGCAGTACTTC. Translated, it gives CASNKDRVDAEQYF.